This T cell receptor beta chain is from a study of CD8 T cells in Susac syndrome. Sequencing of TCR beta, carried out with a high-throughput approach, was applied to CD8+ and CD4+ T cells from the blood. CDR1 and CDR2 from the germline V gene are DFQATT and SNEGSKA (reference sequence). The CDR3 sequence is 13 residues long. After removal of 6 bases from V and 3 bases from J, the junction contained 7 bases not matched to a gene. Reverse transcription of about 0.45 to 1 ug RNA was carried out with random hexamers. Amplification of TCR beta CDR3 spanned 54 Vbeta and 13 Jbeta via immunoSEQ multiplex PCR. TCRdb re-called the immunoSEQ multiplex PCR reads with MiXCR, one entry per CDR3 protein. Seen here are some 120,000 distinct CDR3 sequences, 85% to 95% observed once, and the top ten hold roughly 0.12%.

The V call is TRBV20-1, the J call TRBJ2-5; 7 nucleotides line up with TRBD1. The clonotype comes from a human donor in good health. The sequenced material came from CD8+ T cells from PBMCs. The CDR3 is CSAPGQRKETQYF. DNA of the CDR3: TGCAGTGCCCCGGGACAGCGAAAAGAGACCCAGTACTTC.